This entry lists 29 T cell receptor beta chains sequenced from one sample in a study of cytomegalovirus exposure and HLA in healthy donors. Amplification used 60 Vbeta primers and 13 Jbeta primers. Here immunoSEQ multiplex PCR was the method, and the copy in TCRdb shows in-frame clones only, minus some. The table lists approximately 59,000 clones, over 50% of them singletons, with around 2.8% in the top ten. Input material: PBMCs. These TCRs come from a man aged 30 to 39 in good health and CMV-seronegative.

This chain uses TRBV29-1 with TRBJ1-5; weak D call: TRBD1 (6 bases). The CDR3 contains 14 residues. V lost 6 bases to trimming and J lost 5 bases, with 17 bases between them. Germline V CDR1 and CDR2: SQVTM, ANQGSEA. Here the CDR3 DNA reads TGCAGCGTCGCCCAGGACAGAAGGGATCAGCCCCAGCATTTT. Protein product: CSVAQDRRDQPQHF. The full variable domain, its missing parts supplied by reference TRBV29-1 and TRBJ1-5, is SAVISQKPSRDICQRGTSLTIQCQVDSQVTMMFWYRQQPGQSLTLIATANQGSEATYESGFVIDKFPISRPNLTFSTLTVSNMSPEDSSIYLCSVAQDRRDQPQHFGDGTRLSIL.

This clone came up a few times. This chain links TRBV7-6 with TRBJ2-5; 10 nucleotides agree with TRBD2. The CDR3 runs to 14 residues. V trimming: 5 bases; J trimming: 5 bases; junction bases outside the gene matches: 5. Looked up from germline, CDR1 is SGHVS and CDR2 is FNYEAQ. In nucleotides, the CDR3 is TGTGCCAGCAGCGAGACTAGCGGGTTCGAGACCCAGTACTTC. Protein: CASSETSGFETQYF.

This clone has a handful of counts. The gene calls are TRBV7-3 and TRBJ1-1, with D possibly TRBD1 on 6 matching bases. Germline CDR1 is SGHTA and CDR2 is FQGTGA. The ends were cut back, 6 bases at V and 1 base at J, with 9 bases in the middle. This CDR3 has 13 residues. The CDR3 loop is CASRTDRNTEAFF. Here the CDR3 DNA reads TGTGCCAGCAGAACGGACAGGAACACTGAAGCTTTCTTT.

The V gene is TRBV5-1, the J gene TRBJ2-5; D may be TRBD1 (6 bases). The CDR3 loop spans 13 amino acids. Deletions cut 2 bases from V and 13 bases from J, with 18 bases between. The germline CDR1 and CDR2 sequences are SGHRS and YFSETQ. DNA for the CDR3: TGCGCCAGCAGCTTAGGACAGCCAAGAGAGGGGTACTTC. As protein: CASSLGQPREGYF.

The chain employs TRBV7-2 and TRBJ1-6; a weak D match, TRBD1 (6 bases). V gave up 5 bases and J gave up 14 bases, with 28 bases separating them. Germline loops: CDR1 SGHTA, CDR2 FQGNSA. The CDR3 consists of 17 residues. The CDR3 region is CASSPALRTAVPVALHF. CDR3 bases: TGTGCCAGCAGCCCCGCCCTCCGGACAGCAGTACCAGTCGCCCTCCACTTT.

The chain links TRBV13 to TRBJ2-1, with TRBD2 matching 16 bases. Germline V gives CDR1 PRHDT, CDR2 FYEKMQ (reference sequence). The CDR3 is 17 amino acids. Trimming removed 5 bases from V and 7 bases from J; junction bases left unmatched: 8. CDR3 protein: CASSLGLAGGLGNEQFF. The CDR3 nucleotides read TGTGCCAGCAGCCTGGGACTAGCGGGGGGGCTTGGGAATGAGCAGTTCTTC. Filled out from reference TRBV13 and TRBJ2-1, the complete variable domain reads AAGVIQSPRHLIKEKRETATLKCYPIPRHDTVYWYQQGPGQDPQFLISFYEKMQSDKGSIPDRFSAQQFSDYHSELNMSSLELGDSALYFCASSLGLAGGLGNEQFFGPGTRLTVL.

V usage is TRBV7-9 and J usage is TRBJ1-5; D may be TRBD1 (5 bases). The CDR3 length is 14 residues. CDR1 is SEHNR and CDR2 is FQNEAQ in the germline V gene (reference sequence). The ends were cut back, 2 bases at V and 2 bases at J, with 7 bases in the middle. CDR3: CASSLQGGNQPQHF. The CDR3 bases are TGTGCCAGCAGCTTACAAGGGGGCAATCAGCCCCAGCATTTT. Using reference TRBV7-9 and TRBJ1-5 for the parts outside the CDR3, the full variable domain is DTGVSQNPRHKITKRGQNVTFRCDPISEHNRLYWYRQTLGQGPEFLTYFQNEAQLEKSRLLSDRFSAERPKGSFSTLEIQRTEQGDSAMYLCASSLQGGNQPQHFGDGTRLSIL.

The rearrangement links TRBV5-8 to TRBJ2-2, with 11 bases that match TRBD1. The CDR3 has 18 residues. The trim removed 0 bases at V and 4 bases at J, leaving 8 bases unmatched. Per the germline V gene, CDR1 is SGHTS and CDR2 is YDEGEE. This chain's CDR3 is CASSLAVHGTGGTGELFF. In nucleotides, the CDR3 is TGTGCCAGCAGCTTGGCCGTTCATGGGACAGGGGGCACCGGGGAGCTGTTTTTT.

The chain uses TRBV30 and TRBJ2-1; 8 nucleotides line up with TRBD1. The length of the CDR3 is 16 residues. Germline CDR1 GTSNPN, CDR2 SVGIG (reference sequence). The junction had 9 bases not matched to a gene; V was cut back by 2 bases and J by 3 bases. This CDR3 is CAWSLQYRGSYNEQFF. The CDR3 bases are TGTGCCTGGAGTCTCCAATACAGGGGGAGCTACAATGAGCAGTTCTTC.

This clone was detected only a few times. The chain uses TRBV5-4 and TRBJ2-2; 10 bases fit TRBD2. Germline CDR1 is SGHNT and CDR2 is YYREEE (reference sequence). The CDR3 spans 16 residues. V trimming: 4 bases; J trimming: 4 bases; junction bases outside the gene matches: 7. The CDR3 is CASSPPAGGLTGELFF. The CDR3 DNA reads TGTGCCAGCAGCCCCCCAGCGGGGGGGCTCACCGGGGAGCTGTTTTTT.

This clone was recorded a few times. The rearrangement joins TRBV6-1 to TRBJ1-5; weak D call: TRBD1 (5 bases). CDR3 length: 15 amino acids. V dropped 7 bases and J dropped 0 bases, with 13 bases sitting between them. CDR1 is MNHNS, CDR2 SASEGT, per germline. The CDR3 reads CASTVLRGSNQPQHF. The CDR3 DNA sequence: TGTGCCAGCACCGTACTTAGGGGTAGCAATCAGCCCCAGCATTTT.

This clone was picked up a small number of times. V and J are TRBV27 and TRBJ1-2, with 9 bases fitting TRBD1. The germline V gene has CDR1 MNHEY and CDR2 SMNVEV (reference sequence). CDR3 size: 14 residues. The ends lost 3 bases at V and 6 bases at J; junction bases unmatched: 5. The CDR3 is CASSFTGTGNGYTF. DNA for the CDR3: TGTGCCAGCAGTTTCACCGGGACAGGGAATGGCTACACCTTC.

As DNA, the CDR3 is TGTGCCAGCACCTTTAGAGGTGGGGCGTACACTGAAGCTTTCTTT. This encodes CASTFRGGAYTEAFF. This chain uses TRBV5-4 with TRBJ1-1; D perhaps matches TRBD1 (5 bases). The V gene's germline CDR1 is SGHNT and CDR2 YYREEE (reference sequence). V was trimmed by 6 bases and J by 3 bases, leaving 18 bases between them. This CDR3 has 15 residues.

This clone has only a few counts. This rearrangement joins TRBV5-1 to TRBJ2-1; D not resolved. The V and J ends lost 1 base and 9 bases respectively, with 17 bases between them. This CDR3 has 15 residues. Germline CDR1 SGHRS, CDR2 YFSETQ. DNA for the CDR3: TGCGCCAGCAGCTTGAGGAGTGGGTCAGCCATTGAGCAGTTCTTC. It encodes CASSLRSGSAIEQFF.

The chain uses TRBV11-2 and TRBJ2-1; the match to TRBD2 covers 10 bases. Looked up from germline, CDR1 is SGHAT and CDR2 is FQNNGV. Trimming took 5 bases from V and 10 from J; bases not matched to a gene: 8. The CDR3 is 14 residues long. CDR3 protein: CASSPQAGGNEQFF. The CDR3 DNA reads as TGTGCCAGCAGCCCCCAAGCGGGGGGGAACGAGCAGTTCTTC.

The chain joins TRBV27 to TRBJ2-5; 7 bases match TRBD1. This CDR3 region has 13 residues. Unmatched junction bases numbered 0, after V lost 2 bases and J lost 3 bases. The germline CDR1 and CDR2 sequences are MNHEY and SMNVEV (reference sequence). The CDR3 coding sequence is TGTGCCAGCAGTTTAGACAGGGAAGAGACCCAGTACTTC. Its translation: CASSLDREETQYF.

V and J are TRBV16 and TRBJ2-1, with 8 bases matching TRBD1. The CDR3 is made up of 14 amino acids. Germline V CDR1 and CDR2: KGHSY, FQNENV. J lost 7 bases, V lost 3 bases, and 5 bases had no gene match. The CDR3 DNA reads TGTGCCAGCAGCCAGCACGACAGGGGTAATGAGCAGTTCTTC. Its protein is CASSQHDRGNEQFF.

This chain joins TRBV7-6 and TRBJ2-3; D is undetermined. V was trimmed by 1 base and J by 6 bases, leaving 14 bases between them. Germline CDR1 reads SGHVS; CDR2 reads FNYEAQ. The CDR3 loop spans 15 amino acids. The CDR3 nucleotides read TGTGCCAGCAGCTTAGGTGTAATAGTGAAGGATACGCAGTATTTT. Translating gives CASSLGVIVKDTQYF. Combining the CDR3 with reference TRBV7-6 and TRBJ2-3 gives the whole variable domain GAGVSQSPRYKVTKRGQDVALRCDPISGHVSLYWYRQALGQGPEFLTYFNYEAQQDKSGLPNDRFSAERPEGSISTLTIQRTEQRDSAMYRCASSLGVIVKDTQYFGPGTRLTVL.

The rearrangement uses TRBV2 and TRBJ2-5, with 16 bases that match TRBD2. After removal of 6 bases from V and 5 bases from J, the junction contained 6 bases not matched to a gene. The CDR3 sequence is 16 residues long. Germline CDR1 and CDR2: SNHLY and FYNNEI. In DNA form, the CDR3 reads TGTGCCAGCAGCCGGGGACTAGCGGGGGGGCAGGAGACCCAGTACTTC. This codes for CASSRGLAGGQETQYF.

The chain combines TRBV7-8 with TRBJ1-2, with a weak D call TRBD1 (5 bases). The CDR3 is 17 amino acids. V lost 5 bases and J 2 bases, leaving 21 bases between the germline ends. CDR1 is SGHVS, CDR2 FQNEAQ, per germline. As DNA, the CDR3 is TGTGCCAGCAGCCAACGGCTCCGGCAGGGCGGAAACTATGGCTACACCTTC. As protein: CASSQRLRQGGNYGYTF.

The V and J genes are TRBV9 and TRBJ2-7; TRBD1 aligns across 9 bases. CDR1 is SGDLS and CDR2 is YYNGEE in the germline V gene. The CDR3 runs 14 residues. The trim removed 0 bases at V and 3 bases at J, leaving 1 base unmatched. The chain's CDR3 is CASSVGGQGYEQYF. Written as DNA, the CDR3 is TGTGCCAGCAGCGTAGGGGGACAGGGCTACGAGCAGTACTTC.

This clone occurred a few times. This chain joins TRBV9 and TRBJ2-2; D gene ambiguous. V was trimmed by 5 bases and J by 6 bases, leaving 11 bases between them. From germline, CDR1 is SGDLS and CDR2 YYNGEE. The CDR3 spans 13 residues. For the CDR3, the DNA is TGTGCCAGCAGACGAGAAGATCCCGGGGAGCTGTTTTTT. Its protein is CASRREDPGELFF.

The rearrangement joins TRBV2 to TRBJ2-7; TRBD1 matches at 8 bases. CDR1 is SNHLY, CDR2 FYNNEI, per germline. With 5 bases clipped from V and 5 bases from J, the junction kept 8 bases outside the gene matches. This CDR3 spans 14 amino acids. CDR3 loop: CASSRQGATHEQYF. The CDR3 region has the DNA TGTGCCAGCAGTCGGCAGGGGGCGACTCACGAGCAGTACTTC.

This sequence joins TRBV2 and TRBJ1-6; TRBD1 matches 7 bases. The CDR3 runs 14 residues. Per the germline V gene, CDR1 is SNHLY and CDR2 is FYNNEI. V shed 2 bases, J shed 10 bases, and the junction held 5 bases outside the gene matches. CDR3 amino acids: CASSELGGNSPLHF. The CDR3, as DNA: TGTGCCAGCAGTGAATTAGGGGGCAACTCACCCCTCCACTTT.

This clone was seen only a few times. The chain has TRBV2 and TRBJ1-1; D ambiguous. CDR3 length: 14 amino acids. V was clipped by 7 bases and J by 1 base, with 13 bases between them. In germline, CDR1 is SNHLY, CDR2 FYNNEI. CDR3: CASKVGRTNTEAFF. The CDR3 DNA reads TGTGCCAGCAAAGTAGGGAGGACGAACACTGAAGCTTTCTTT.

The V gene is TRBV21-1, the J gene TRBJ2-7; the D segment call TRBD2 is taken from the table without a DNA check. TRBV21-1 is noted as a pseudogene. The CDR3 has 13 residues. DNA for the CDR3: TGTGCCAGCAGCAAAGTCGGGAAAGGCGAGCAGTACTTC. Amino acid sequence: CASSKVGKGEQYF.

The CDR3 sequence is CASGLSTNSPLHF. The CDR3 DNA sequence: TGTGCTAGTGGTTTGTCTACTAATTCACCCCTCCACTTT. The chain employs TRBV12-5 and TRBJ1-6; D uncertain. The germline gives CDR1 LGHNT, CDR2 FRNRAP. There are 13 residues in the CDR3. V was trimmed by 2 bases and J by 6 bases, leaving 5 bases between them.

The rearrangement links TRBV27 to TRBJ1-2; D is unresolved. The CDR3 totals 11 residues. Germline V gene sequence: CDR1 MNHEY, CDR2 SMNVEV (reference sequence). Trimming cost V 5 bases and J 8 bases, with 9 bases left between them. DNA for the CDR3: TGTGCCAGCAGTCCGAAACAGGGCTACACCTTC. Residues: CASSPKQGYTF.

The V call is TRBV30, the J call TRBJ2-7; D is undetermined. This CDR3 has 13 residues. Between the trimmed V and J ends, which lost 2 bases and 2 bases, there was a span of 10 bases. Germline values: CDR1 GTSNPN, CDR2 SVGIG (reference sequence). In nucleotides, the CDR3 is TGTGCCTGGAGTCGGCGGATACCCTACGAGCAGTACTTC. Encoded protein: CAWSRRIPYEQYF.